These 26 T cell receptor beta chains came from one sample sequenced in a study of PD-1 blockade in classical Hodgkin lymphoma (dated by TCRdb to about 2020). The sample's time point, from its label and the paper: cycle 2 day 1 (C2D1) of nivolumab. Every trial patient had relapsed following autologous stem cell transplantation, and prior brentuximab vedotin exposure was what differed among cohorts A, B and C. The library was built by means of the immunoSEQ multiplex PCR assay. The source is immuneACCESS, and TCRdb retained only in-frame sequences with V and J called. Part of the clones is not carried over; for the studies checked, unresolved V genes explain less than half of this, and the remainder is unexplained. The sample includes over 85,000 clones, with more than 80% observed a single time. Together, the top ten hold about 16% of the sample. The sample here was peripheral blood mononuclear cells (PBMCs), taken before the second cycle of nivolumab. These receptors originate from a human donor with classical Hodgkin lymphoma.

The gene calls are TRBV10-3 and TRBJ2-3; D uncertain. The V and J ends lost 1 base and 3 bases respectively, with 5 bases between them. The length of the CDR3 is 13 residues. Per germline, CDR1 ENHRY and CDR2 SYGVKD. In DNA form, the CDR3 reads TGTGCCATCAGTGAGTTTATAACAGATACGCAGTATTTT. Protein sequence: CAISEFITDTQYF.

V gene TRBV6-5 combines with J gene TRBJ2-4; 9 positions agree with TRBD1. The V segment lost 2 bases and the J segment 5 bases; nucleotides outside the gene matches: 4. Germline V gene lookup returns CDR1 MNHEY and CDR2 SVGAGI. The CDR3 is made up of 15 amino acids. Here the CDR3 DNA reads TGTGCCAGCAGTTACGGTCGACAGGGGGAAAACATTCAGTACTTC. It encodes CASSYGRQGENIQYF.

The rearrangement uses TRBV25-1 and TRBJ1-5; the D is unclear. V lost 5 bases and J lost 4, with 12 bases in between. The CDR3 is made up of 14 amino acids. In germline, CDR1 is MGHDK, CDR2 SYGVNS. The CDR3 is CASSPLGGNQPQHF. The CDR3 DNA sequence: TGTGCCAGCAGTCCCCTTGGAGGGAATCAGCCCCAGCATTTT.

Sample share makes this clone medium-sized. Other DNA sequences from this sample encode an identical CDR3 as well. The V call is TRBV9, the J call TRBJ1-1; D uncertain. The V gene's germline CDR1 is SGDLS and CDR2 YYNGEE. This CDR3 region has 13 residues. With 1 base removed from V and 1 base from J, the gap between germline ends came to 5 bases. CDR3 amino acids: CASSVTGNTEAFF. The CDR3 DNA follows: TGTGCCAGCAGCGTAACCGGGAACACTGAAGCTTTCTTT.

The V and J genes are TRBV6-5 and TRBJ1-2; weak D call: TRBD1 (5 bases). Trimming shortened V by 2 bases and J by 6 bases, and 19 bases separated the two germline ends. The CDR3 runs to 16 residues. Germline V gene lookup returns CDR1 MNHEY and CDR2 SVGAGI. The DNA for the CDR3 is TGTGCCAGCAGTTACGGTGGGGCTTTCCTCAGGGATGGCTACACCTTC. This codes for CASSYGGAFLRDGYTF.

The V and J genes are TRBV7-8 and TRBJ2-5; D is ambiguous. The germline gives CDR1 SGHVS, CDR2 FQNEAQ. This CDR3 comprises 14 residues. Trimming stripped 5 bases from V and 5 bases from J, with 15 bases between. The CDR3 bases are TGTGCCAGCAGCCCAGAGATAGGAAGGGAGACCCAGTACTTC. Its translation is CASSPEIGRETQYF.

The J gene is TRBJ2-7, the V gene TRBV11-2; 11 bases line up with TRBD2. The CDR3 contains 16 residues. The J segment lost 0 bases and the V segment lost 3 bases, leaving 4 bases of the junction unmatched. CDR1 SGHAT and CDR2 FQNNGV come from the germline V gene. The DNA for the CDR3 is TGTGCCAGCAGCTTCCAGACTAGCGGGAACTCCTACGAGCAGTACTTC. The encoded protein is CASSFQTSGNSYEQYF.

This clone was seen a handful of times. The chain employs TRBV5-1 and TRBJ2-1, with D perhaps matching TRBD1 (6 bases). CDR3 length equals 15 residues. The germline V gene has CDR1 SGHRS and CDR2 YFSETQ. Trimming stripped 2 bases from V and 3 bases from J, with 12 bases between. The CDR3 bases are TGCGCCAGCAGCTTAGGGGGATCTATCTACAATGAGCAGTTCTTC. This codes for CASSLGGSIYNEQFF.

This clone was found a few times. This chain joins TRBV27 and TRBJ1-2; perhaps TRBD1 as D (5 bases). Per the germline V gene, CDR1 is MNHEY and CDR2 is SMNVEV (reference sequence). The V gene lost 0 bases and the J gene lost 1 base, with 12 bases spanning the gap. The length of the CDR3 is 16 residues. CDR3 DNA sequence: TGTGCCAGCAGTTTATCAGGGACTGCCTTTAACTATGGCTACACCTTC. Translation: CASSLSGTAFNYGYTF.

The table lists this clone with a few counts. DNA for the CDR3: TGTGCCAGCAGCGACGCCATCGTAAACAATGAGCAGTTCTTC. Amino acids: CASSDAIVNNEQFF. This chain connects TRBV14 to TRBJ2-1; no clear D. Deletions cut 5 bases from V and 5 bases from J, with 13 bases between. CDR1 is SGHDN, CDR2 FVKESK, per germline. The CDR3 has 14 residues.

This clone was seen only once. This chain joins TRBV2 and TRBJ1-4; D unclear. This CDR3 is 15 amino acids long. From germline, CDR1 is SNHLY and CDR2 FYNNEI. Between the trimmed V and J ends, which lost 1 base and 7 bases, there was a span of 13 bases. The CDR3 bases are TGTGCCAGCAGTGAAGGCCTCCTTGTGGGTGAAAAACTGTTTTTT. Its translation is CASSEGLLVGEKLFF.

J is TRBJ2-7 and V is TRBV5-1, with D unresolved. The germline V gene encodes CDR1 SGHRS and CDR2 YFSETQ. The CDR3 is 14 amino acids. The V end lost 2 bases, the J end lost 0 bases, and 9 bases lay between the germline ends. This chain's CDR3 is CASSLGTASYEQYF. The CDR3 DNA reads TGCGCCAGCAGCTTAGGCACAGCCTCCTACGAGCAGTACTTC. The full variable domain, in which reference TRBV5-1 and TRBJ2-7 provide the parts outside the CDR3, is KAGVTQTPRYLIKTRGQQVTLSCSPISGHRSVSWYQQTPGQGLQFLFEYFSETQRNKGNFPGRFSGRQFSNSRSEMNVSTLELGDSALYLCASSLGTASYEQYFGPGTRLTVT.

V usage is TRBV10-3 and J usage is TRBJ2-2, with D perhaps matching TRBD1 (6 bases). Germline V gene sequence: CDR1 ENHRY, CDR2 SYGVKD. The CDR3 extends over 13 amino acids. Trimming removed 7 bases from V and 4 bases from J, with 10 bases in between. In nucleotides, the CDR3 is TGTGCCATCATGCCGGACAGCACCGGGGAGCTGTTTTTT. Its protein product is CAIMPDSTGELFF.

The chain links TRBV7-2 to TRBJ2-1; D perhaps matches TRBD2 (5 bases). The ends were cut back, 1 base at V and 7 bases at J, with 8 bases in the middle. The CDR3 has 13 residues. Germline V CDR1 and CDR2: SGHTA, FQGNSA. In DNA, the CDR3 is TGTGCCAGCAGCTTAGTAGCGTTTAATGAGCAGTTCTTC. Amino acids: CASSLVAFNEQFF.

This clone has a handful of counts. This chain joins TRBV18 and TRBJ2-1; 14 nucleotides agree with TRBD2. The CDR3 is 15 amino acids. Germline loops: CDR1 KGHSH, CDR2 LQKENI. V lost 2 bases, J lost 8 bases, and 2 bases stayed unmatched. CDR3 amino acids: CASSPGLAGGDEQFF. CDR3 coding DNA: TGTGCCAGCTCACCAGGACTAGCGGGAGGTGATGAGCAGTTCTTC.

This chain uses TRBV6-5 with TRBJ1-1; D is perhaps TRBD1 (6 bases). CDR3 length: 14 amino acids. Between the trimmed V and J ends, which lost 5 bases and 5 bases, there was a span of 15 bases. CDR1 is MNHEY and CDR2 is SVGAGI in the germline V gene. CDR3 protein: CASSTRGAGTEAFF. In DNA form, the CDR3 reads TGTGCCAGCAGTACACGGGGGGCTGGTACTGAAGCTTTCTTT.

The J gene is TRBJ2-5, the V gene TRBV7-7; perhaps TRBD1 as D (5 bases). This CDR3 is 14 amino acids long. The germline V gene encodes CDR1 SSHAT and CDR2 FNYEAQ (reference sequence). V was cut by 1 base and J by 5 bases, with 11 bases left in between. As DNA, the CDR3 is TGTGCCAGCAGCTTAGGGCAGGGTATGGAGACCCAGTACTTC. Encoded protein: CASSLGQGMETQYF.

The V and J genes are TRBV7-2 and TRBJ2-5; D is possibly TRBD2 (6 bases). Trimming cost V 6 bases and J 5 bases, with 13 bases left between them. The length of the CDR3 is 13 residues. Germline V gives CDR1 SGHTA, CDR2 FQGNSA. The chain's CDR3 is CASSFGLSETQYF. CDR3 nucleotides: TGTGCCAGCAGTTTTGGACTATCGGAGACCCAGTACTTC. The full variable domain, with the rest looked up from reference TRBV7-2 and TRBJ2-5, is GAGVSQSPSNKVTEKGKDVELRCDPISGHTALYWYRQSLGQGLEFLIYFQGNSAPDKSGLPSDRFSAERTGGSVSTLTIQRTQQEDSAVYLCASSFGLSETQYFGPGTRLLVL.

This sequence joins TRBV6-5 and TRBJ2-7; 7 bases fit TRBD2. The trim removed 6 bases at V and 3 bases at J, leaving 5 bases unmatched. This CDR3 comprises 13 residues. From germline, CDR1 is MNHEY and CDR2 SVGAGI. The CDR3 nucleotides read TGTGCCAGCAGATCTAGCGGCATCTACGAGCAGTACTTC. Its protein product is CASRSSGIYEQYF.

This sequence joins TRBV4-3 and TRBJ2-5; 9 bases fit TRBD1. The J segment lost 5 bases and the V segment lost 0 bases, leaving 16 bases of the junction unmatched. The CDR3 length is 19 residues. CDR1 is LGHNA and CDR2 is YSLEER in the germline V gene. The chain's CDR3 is CASSQDLPRTGAIWETQYF. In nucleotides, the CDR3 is TGCGCCAGCAGCCAAGATCTACCGAGGACAGGGGCGATTTGGGAGACCCAGTACTTC.

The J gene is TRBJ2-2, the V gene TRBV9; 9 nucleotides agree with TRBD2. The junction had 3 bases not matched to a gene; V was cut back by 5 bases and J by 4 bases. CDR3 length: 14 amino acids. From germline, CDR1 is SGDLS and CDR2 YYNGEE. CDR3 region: CASSLAGSTGELFF. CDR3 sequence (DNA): TGTGCCAGCAGTCTAGCGGGAAGCACCGGGGAGCTGTTTTTT.

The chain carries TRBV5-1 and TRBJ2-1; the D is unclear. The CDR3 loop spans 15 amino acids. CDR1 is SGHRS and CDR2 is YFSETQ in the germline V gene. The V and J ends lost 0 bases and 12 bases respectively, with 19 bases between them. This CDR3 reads CASSLVMRPYVGQFF. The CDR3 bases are TGCGCCAGCAGCTTGGTGATGAGACCTTACGTAGGGCAGTTCTTC.

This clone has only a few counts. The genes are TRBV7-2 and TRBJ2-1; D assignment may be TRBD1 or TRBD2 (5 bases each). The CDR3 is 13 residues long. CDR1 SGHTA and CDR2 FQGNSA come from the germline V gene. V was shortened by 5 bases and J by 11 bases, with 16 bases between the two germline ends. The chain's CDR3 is CASSPGRLLKQFF. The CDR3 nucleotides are TGTGCCAGCAGCCCAGGGCGACTATTAAAGCAGTTCTTC.

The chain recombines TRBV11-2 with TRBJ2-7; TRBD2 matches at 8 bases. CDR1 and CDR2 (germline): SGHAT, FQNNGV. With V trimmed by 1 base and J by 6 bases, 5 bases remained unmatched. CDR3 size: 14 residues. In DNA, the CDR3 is TGTGCCAGCAGCTTAGTTGCGGGAGGCTCCGAGCAGTACTTC. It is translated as CASSLVAGGSEQYF.

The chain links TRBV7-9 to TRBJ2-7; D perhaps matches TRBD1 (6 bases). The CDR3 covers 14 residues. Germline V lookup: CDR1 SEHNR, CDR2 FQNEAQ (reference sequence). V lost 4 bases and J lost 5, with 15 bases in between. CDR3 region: CASSSPDSPDEQYF. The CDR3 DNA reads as TGTGCCAGCAGCTCTCCGGACAGCCCCGACGAGCAGTACTTC.

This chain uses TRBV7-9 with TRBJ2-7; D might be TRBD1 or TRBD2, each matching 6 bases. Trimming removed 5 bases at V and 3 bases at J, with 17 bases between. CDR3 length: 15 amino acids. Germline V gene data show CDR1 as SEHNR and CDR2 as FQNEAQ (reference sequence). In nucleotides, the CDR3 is TGTGCCAGCAGCCCCCGGGGGCTTTCGGTCTACGAGCAGTACTTC. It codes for CASSPRGLSVYEQYF.